A single sample gave rise to the 11 T cell receptor beta chains below, sequenced in a study of control samples from healthy donors and cancer patients. Some clones are missing from TCRdb's copy, which holds only in-frame ones; the method was immunoSEQ multiplex PCR. The table has 110,000 or so clones, roughly 90% seen once; the top ten hold less than 40%. Sequencing was carried out using blood. These receptors were collected from a man between 45 and 60 years old in good health.

This clone appeared once. The chain carries TRBV14 and TRBJ1-4, with 11 bases lining up with TRBD1. The CDR3 has 15 residues. V shed 2 bases and J 7 bases; nucleotides not matched to a gene: 3. Germline V gene data show CDR1 as SGHDN and CDR2 as FVKESK. DNA for the CDR3: TGTGCCAGCAGCCAACGGACAGGGGGCGTTGAAAAACTGTTTTTT. This gives the protein CASSQRTGGVEKLFF. Filled out from reference TRBV14 and TRBJ1-4, the complete variable domain reads EAGVTQFPSHSVIEKGQTVTLRCDPISGHDNLYWYRRVMGKEIKFLLHFVKESKQDESGMPNNRFLAERTGGTYSTLKVQPAELEDSGVYFCASSQRTGGVEKLFFGSGTQLSVL.

This clone was seen just once. V and J are TRBV7-2 and TRBJ2-3; TRBD2 is a possible D gene (5 bases). V lost 2 bases to trimming and J lost 4 bases, with 10 bases between them. CDR3 length: 14 amino acids. From germline, CDR1 is SGHTA and CDR2 FQGNSA. The CDR3: CASSLSGSPDTQYF. DNA for the CDR3: TGTGCCAGCAGCTTATCGGGGTCGCCAGATACGCAGTATTTT.

V and J are TRBV5-1 and TRBJ1-5; the match to TRBD1 covers 9 bases. Germline V gene lookup returns CDR1 SGHRS and CDR2 YFSETQ. J was trimmed by 6 bases and V by 0 bases; bases with no gene match: 4. This CDR3 comprises 15 residues. CDR3 residues: CASSLAGQGGQPQHF. The CDR3 nucleotides read TGCGCCAGCAGCTTGGCGGGACAGGGTGGTCAGCCCCAGCATTTT.

This clone was counted a single time. The chain has TRBV19 and TRBJ1-2; D is unresolved. The CDR3 has 14 residues. With 5 bases removed from V and 0 bases from J, the gap between germline ends came to 10 bases. CDR1 is LNHDA, CDR2 SQIVND, per germline (reference sequence). As DNA, the CDR3 is TGTGCCAGTAGTTATGGCTTTCCTAACTATGGCTACACCTTC. Amino acid sequence: CASSYGFPNYGYTF.

The rearrangement uses TRBV6-2 or TRBV6-3 and TRBJ2-3; D remains unclear. V lost 0 bases and J lost 0, with 7 bases in between. Germline CDR1 reads MNHEY; CDR2 reads SVGEGT. CDR3 size: 15 residues. The CDR3 spells CASSYSLASTDTQYF. CDR3 in DNA: TGTGCCAGCAGTTACTCTTTGGCTAGCACAGATACGCAGTATTTT.

The chain joins TRBV3-1 (or the pseudogene TRBV3-2) to TRBJ1-1; 7 bases agree with TRBD1. Germline V gives CDR1 LGHDT, CDR2 YNNKEL (reference sequence). The CDR3 contains 15 residues. V was clipped by 2 bases and J by 1 base; unmatched bases: 4. DNA of the CDR3: TGTGCCAGCAGCCAACTGGGACAGCCGAACACTGAAGCTTTCTTT. It specifies CASSQLGQPNTEAFF.

In DNA, the CDR3 is TGTGCCAGCAGCCGGAGGACAGGGGATGGCTACACCTTC. Its protein is CASSRRTGDGYTF. The rearrangement uses TRBV14 and TRBJ1-2; 9 nucleotides match TRBD1. The CDR3 runs to 13 residues. Losses at the gene ends were 4 bases for V and 6 bases for J; bases not matched to a gene: 3. Germline values: CDR1 SGHDN, CDR2 FVKESK.

V is TRBV6-1 and J is TRBJ2-1, with 11 nucleotides matching TRBD2. Germline CDR1 reads MNHNS; CDR2 reads SASEGT. J gave up 9 bases and V 2 bases, and 6 bases lay outside the gene matches. CDR3 length: 15 residues. As DNA, the CDR3 is TGTGCCAGCAGTGAAAGGGGACTAGCGGTTCGTGAGCAGTTCTTC. Translating it yields CASSERGLAVREQFF.

V usage is TRBV5-6 and J usage is TRBJ2-1; D perhaps matches TRBD1 (6 bases). Per germline, CDR1 SGHDT and CDR2 YYEEEE. The CDR3 extends over 15 amino acids. The V end lost 1 base, the J end lost 1 base, and 9 bases lay between the germline ends. CDR3 sequence (DNA): TGTGCCAGCAGCTTGACAGGGAATTCCTACAATGAGCAGTTCTTC. Encoded protein: CASSLTGNSYNEQFF.

J is TRBJ1-5 and V is TRBV7-2, with TRBD1 identical over 8 bases. CDR3 length: 15 amino acids. The ends lost 5 bases at V and 3 bases at J; junction bases unmatched: 6. Germline assignment: CDR1 SGHTA and CDR2 FQGNSA. The CDR3 DNA is TGTGCCAGCAGCCCGTGGACAGGGAACAATCAGCCCCAGCATTTT. Encoded protein: CASSPWTGNNQPQHF.

This clone has a single count. This rearrangement joins TRBV2 to TRBJ2-7; possibly TRBD1 for D (6 bases). V was trimmed by 5 bases and J by 0 bases, leaving 11 bases between them. Germline V lookup: CDR1 SNHLY, CDR2 FYNNEI. The CDR3 spans 14 residues. DNA of the CDR3: TGTGCCAGCAGTTTAGACAGGAACTCCTACGAGCAGTACTTC. Translation: CASSLDRNSYEQYF.